Sequencing of this TCR beta chain was carried out in a study of CD8 T cells in ankylosing spondylitis. Study-level points and caveats: There was reportedly significant enrichment of clones that were disease-linked in matched ankylosing spondylitis synovial fluid. Characteristic of ankylosing spondylitis blood, it appeared, was a TCR beta motif comprising about 8 highly homologous variants.

At least ten counts were recorded for this clonotype. Its antigen is unidentified. Germline V gives CDR1 LGHNA, CDR2 YSLEER. The V gene end was trimmed by 1 base and the J gene end by 2 bases; junction bases not matched to a gene: 10. The CDR3 spans 18 residues. TCRdb processed the 5' RACE reads anew with MiXCR; each CDR3 protein has one entry. The table has 250,000 to 350,000 distinct CDR3 sequences, less than 25% seen once. Sequenced material: blood, either unsorted or a sorted T cell fraction (not recorded which). V gene TRBV4-3 combines with J gene TRBJ2-5; 10 nucleotides align to TRBD1. The sequence was collected from a female donor with ankylosing spondylitis or in good health (not recorded which). The CDR3, as DNA: TGCGCCAGCAGCCAAGTCCTCGGACAGGGGGTCTTGCAAGAGACCCAGTACTTC. It specifies CASSQVLGQGVLQETQYF.